This TCR beta chain was obtained from a study of T cells in localized non-small cell lung cancer. Germline V CDR1 and CDR2: MNHNS, SASEGT. This CDR3 is built from 13 residues. V was cut by 2 bases and J by 6 bases, with 11 bases left in between. A word on this clone: The antigen is not known.

General study results and limits: A median approximately 59 of the top 100 tumor clones appeared in adjacent lung.

Only in-frame clones appear in the TCRdb table, and some are missing; sequencing was by immunoSEQ multiplex PCR. The repertoire holds around 92,000 clones, with approximately 91% as singletons. This chain uses TRBV6-1 with TRBJ2-7; D is unclear. The material was PBMCs, obtained before any cancer treatment. This TCR was sampled from a woman aged 35 to 70 with stage II squamous cell lung carcinoma. The DNA for the CDR3 is TGTGCCAGCAGTGAACATTACCAAGCCGAGCAGTACTTC. Translated: CASSEHYQAEQYF.